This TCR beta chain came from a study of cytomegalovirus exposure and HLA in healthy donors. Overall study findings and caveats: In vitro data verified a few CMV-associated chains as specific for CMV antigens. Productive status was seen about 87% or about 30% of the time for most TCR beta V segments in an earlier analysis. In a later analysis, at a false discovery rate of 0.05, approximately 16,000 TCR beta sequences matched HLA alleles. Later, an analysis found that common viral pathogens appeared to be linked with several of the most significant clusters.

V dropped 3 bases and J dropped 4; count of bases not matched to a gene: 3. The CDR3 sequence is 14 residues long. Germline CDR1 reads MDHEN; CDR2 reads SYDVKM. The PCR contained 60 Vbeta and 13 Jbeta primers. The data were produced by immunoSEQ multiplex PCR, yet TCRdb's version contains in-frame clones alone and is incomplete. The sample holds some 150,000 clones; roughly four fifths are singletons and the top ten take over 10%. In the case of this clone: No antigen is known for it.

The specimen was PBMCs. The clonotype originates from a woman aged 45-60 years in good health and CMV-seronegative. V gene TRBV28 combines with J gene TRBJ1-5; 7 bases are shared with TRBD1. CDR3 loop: CASSLTGRNQPQHF. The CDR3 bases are TGTGCCAGCAGTTTGACAGGGCGGAATCAGCCCCAGCATTTT.